The clone carrying this T cell receptor beta chain was seen a single time. This sample was taken from a study of blood T cell repertoires in COVID-19. This CDR3 contains 14 residues. Germline assignment: CDR1 LGHDT and CDR2 YNNKEL (reference sequence). Trimming cost V 1 base and J 11 bases; bases outside gene matches: 1. In the original processing: Counts of nucleated cells, estimated from reference gene primer amplification, were obtained. This table comes from immunoSEQ multiplex PCR, and its TCRdb copy is limited to in-frame clones, with some not included. The D gene and trimming were derived from the DNA, and the V and J assignments and clone size from that table. The profile shows some 300,000 clones, more than 75% of them singletons.

Input material: peripheral blood. This TCR was recovered from a man aged 65 to 85 with acute or convalescent COVID-19. This chain connects TRBV3-1 (or the pseudogene TRBV3-2) to TRBJ1-6; 11 nucleotides align to TRBD1. CDR3 nucleotide sequence: TGTGCCAGCAGCCAAGGGGACAGGGGGGCACCCCTCCACTTT. This gives the protein CASSQGDRGAPLHF.